This T cell receptor beta chain was captured by sequencing in a study of T cells in localized non-small cell lung cancer. General study results and limits: Longer overall survival was associated with a higher density of T cells in the blood.

This clone occurred a few times. The antigen remains unidentified. This table comes from immunoSEQ multiplex PCR, and its TCRdb copy is limited to in-frame clones, with some not included. This sample has some 37,000 clones, with approximately 86% found just once. Germline V gene sequence: CDR1 MNHNY, CDR2 SVGAGI (reference sequence). CDR3 length: 13 residues. Trimming took off 0 bases at V and 9 bases at J, with 9 bases between the two ends. This sequence was found in a man aged 18 to 49 with stage I lung adenocarcinoma. The gene calls are TRBV6-6 and TRBJ2-1, with a weak D call TRBD1 (6 bases). The source was peripheral blood, collected before any cancer treatment. CDR3 region: CASSYSQGGEQFF. The DNA for the CDR3 is TGTGCCAGCAGTTACTCGCAAGGGGGTGAGCAGTTCTTC.